The T cell receptor beta chain described here comes from a study of low-dose radiotherapy and immunotherapy resistance in tumors. In the study overall: Individuals in Cohort 2 had 1 Gy per fraction every two weeks, adding up to 13 Gy over 26 weeks.

Covering alpha and beta chains, TRAV- and TRBV-specific primers were used for the first-strand cDNA. Amplification of TCRs used a constant-region primer and V-primer adapter for approximately 19 PCR cycles. TCRdb ran MiXCR on the reads and lists one entry per CDR3 protein. The repertoire holds some 88,000 distinct CDR3 sequences, with 8% to 10% as singletons. Documented time point: before trial treatment. Ipilimumab, nivolumab, aspirin, low-dose cyclophosphamide and low-dose radiotherapy were administered to donors. Germline lookup yields CDR1 LGHNA and CDR2 YSLEER. The junction had 8 bases not matched to a gene; V was cut back by 9 bases and J by 0 bases. The CDR3 runs to 16 residues. This clonotype was counted at least ten times.

This chain uses TRBV4-3 with TRBJ2-1; TRBD2 matches 10 bases. The specimen comprised PBMCs, sampled before treatment. This receptor was identified in a male donor with prostate cancer. The CDR3 DNA is TGCGCCAGACCGGGACTAGCGTTGAGCTCCTACAATGAGCAGTTCTTC. Translating gives CARPGLALSSYNEQFF.